This TCR beta chain was identified during a study of shared clonotypes between healthy human individuals. Overall study results and limits: The researchers took only blood, and tissue repertoires probably look different. It was the non-shared clonotypes that had lower generation probabilities than clonotypes shared by all four donors. It was the few donors that limited the genetic and exposure-history diversity represented.

Some clones are missing from TCRdb's copy, which holds only in-frame ones; the method was immunoSEQ multiplex PCR. The data show around 2.1 million clones, around 93% seen once. Germline CDR1 is SGHVS and CDR2 is FNYEAQ. This CDR3 has 13 amino acids. V dropped 3 bases and J dropped 2; count of bases not matched to a gene: 1. Points on this clone: Antigen unknown.

Naive CD8 isolation took CD45RO-negative cells positively selected for CCR7 and excluded terminally differentiated effector memory CD45RA+ cells. Specimen: naive CD8+ T cells from PBMCs. This clonotype was obtained from a man between 18 and 29 years old in good health. Some clones in this sample may be carry-over from other donors' samples. The rearrangement uses TRBV7-6 and TRBJ2-7; 7 bases line up with TRBD1. DNA of the CDR3: TGTGCCAGCAGCTTGACAGGGACCTACGAGCAGTACTTC. This sequence encodes CASSLTGTYEQYF.